These T cell receptor beta chains were read from a single sample in a study of T cells in Graves' hyperthyroidism and ophthalmopathy. TCRdb re-derived calls from the multiplex PCR reads in MiXCR, one entry per CDR3 protein. The sample has 640,000 or so distinct CDR3 sequences, under 15% seen once. The specimen was blood. All receptors come from a woman between 40 and 55 years old with Graves' ophthalmopathy. Both conserved end residues are part of each CDR3. The order of the fields is V gene, D gene, J gene, clone size, CDR3 DNA, CDR3 protein. The D gene is left open where the match is weak. Clone size is given for some rows only: seen once, a few or many times, or a class if the clone is expanded.

>TRBV29-1|TRBD1|TRBJ2-2|few
TGCAGCGTCGAAAAACCGGGACAGGCCATGGTCGGGGAGCTGTTTTTT
CSVEKPGQAMVGELFF
>TRBV6-5|TRBD1|TRBJ1-1|many
TGTGCCAGCAATCAGGGGGCGCGAACTGAAGCTTTCTTT
CASNQGARTEAFF
>TRBV20-1|TRBD1|TRBJ1-5|NA
TGCAGTGCTAGAGATTGGGACAGGGCTGGGAGCAATCAGCCCCAGCATTTT
CSARDWDRAGSNQPQHF
>TRBV27|TRBD1|TRBJ1-1|many
TGTGCCAGCAGCCGGACAGGGGTTGGTGGCACTGAAGCTTTCTTT
CASSRTGVGGTEAFF
>TRBV12-3/TRBV12-4|TRBD2|TRBJ2-5|many
TGTGCCAGCAGTTTCACTAGCGGGAGTCGACAAGAGACCCAGTACTTC
CASSFTSGSRQETQYF
>TRBV10-3|TRBD1|TRBJ2-7|NA
TGTGCCATCAGTGGACAGGGCGAGCAGTACTTC
CAISGQGEQYF
>TRBV12-3/TRBV12-4|NA|TRBJ1-2|many
TGTGCCAGCAGCTCAAATGGGCCACGAGGAGGCTACACCTTC
CASSSNGPRGGYTF
>TRBV6-5|TRBD2|TRBJ2-2|many
TGTGCCAGCAGTTACCTAGCGGGAGGGCCGAACACCGGGGAGCTGTTTTTT
CASSYLAGGPNTGELFF
>TRBV30|NA|TRBJ2-5|many
TGTGCCTGGAGTGATAACTCGCAAGAGACCCAGTACTTC
CAWSDNSQETQYF
>TRBV27|TRBD1|TRBJ2-7|NA
TGTGCCAGCAAGAGGACAGGGGCGTACGAGCAGTACTTC
CASKRTGAYEQYF
>TRBV12-3/TRBV12-4|NA|TRBJ1-3|many
TGTGCCAGCTCCCTTGTCGGAGACACCATATATTTT
CASSLVGDTIYF
>TRBV6-5|NA|TRBJ2-5|many
TGTGCCAGCAGTTACTCGTACGTCTCGCAAGAGACCCAGTACTTC
CASSYSYVSQETQYF
>TRBV29-1|NA|TRBJ2-7|many
TGCAGCGTTGTCAGTAGCTCCTACGAGCAGTACTTC
CSVVSSSYEQYF
>TRBV7-2|NA|TRBJ2-2|once
TGTGCCAGCAGCCCATCTAGCGCCCATACCGGGGAGCTGTTTTTT
CASSPSSAHTGELFF
>TRBV20-1|TRBD2|TRBJ2-7|few
TGCAGTGCTAAGGTTGGGGGAGGGAGCTCCTACGAGCAGTACTTC
CSAKVGGGSSYEQYF
>TRBV20-1|NA|TRBJ2-4|many
TGCAGTGCTAGAGATGTGGGCATTAGGAGGGGCATTCAGTACTTC
CSARDVGIRRGIQYF
>TRBV29-1|NA|TRBJ2-5|many
TGCAGCGTAACAGGGGGGGGAGGAGAGACCCAGTACTTC
CSVTGGGGETQYF
>TRBV6-2/TRBV6-3|NA|TRBJ1-6|few
TGTGCCAGCAGTCCCCGAATGCGGGTGGATAATTCACCCCTCCACTTT
CASSPRMRVDNSPLHF
>TRBV18|NA|TRBJ2-5|many
TGTGCCAGCTCACTTCACGCTCAAGAGACCCAGTACTTC
CASSLHAQETQYF
>TRBV11-3|NA|TRBJ2-2|many
TGTGCCAGCAGCGCTAGACAGTTCACCGGGGAGCTGTTTTTT
CASSARQFTGELFF
>TRBV24-1|NA|TRBJ1-1|many
TGTGCCACCAGTGACCACAGTAACACTGAAGCTTTCTTT
CATSDHSNTEAFF
>TRBV12-3/TRBV12-4|NA|TRBJ2-5|NA
TGTGCCAGCAGTCGTCGGGGGACTGTTGAGACCCAGTACTTC
CASSRRGTVETQYF
>TRBV7-2|NA|TRBJ1-2|many
TGTGCCAGCAGCTTAGCGCCAGGATATAACTATGGCTACACCTTC
CASSLAPGYNYGYTF
>TRBV29-1|NA|TRBJ2-5|many
TGCAGCGTTGTGTCCAGACAGGCCGGAGAGACCCAGTACTTC
CSVVSRQAGETQYF
>TRBV5-6|NA|TRBJ2-2|many
TGTGCCAGCAGCTTGGCGGCGAGGAGCACCGGGGAGCTGTTTTTT
CASSLAARSTGELFF
>TRBV5-1|NA|TRBJ1-5|many
TGCGCCAGCAGCTTGGCTCCTTATAGCAATCAGCCCCAGCATTTT
CASSLAPYSNQPQHF
>TRBV6-5|NA|TRBJ1-1|NA
TGTGCCAGCAGTTACTCACTAGGGGTGAACACTGAAGCTTTCTTT
CASSYSLGVNTEAFF
>TRBV7-2|TRBD1|TRBJ1-1|NA
TGTGCCAGCAGCCTGCCGGGACAGGAGGACACTGAAGCTTTCTTT
CASSLPGQEDTEAFF
>TRBV7-2|NA|TRBJ2-7|once
TGTGCCAGCAGTTTCAGCGGAGCTTACGTGCAAGAGCAGTACTTC
CASSFSGAYVQEQYF
>TRBV27|TRBD2|TRBJ2-7|many
TGTGCCAGCAGTTTGCTAGCGGGAGGCAGGCAGTACTTC
CASSLLAGGRQYF
>TRBV2|NA|TRBJ1-2|many
TGTGCCAGCACCAAGGGCGCCTATGGCTACACCTTC
CASTKGAYGYTF
>TRBV14|NA|TRBJ2-2|many
TGTGCCAGCAGCCACCCCAGGGGGACTAGAGGCCCTCGGGGGACCGGGGAGCTGTTTTTT
CASSHPRGTRGPRGTGELFF
>TRBV6-1|NA|TRBJ1-2|many
TGTGCCAGCACTGAACGTACGGGGCAGACTGCCTATGGCTACACCTTC
CASTERTGQTAYGYTF
>TRBV12-3/TRBV12-4|TRBD1|TRBJ1-1|many
TGTGCCAGCAGTCGACAGGGAACGAACACTGAAGCTTTCTTT
CASSRQGTNTEAFF
>TRBV7-8|TRBD2|TRBJ2-5|many
TGTGCCAGCAGCTTAGGAGCGGGAAACCAAGAGACCCAGTACTTC
CASSLGAGNQETQYF
>TRBV13|NA|TRBJ2-7|many
TGTGCCAGCAGCTTAGGCTCAGGGAGCGCCTACGAGCAGTACTTC
CASSLGSGSAYEQYF
>TRBV2|TRBD2|TRBJ2-7|many
TGTGCCAGCAGTGATGGCGGGGGGGGGGACCACGAGCAGTACTTC
CASSDGGGGDHEQYF
>TRBV6-5|NA|TRBJ1-5|many
TGTGCCAGCAGTTACCGGCGGGACGGCAATCAGCCCCAGCATTTT
CASSYRRDGNQPQHF
>TRBV12-3/TRBV12-4|TRBD1|TRBJ1-1|NA
TGTGCCAGCAGAAAGACAGGGGTGGGCACTGAAGCTTTCTTT
CASRKTGVGTEAFF
>TRBV11-2|NA|TRBJ2-4|NA
TGTGCCAGCAGCTTAGATCATGGGGAAAACATTCAGTACTTC
CASSLDHGENIQYF
>TRBV6-2/TRBV6-3|TRBD2|TRBJ2-7|many
TGTGCCAGCAGTTACCGAGCGGGAGGGGGCTACGAGCAGTACTTC
CASSYRAGGGYEQYF
>TRBV19|NA|TRBJ1-1|NA
TGTGCCTGTAGTATAGGCAAGAACACTGAAGCTTTCTTT
CACSIGKNTEAFF
>TRBV11-2|TRBD2|TRBJ2-5|many
TGTGCCAGCAGCCCCGGGACTACTATCCAAGAGACCCAGTACTTC
CASSPGTTIQETQYF
>TRBV30|TRBD1|TRBJ1-1|many
TGTGCCTGGAGGCTACAGGGGTCCAGCCCGAACACTGAAGCTTTCTTT
CAWRLQGSSPNTEAFF
>TRBV11-3|NA|TRBJ2-2|many
TGTGCCAGCAGCGCACAGGTCGCTCTGAACACCGGGGAGCTGTTTTTT
CASSAQVALNTGELFF
>TRBV20-1|NA|TRBJ1-2|many
TGCAGTGCTAGCTTTTCTCACGCCAACTATGGCTACACCTTC
CSASFSHANYGYTF
>TRBV19|TRBD1|TRBJ1-2|many
TGTGCCAGTAGTAAACTCGGGACAGGGAAGGAAAATGGCTACACCTTC
CASSKLGTGKENGYTF
>TRBV5-1|TRBD2|TRBJ2-1|few
TGCGCCAGCAGCGGAGGACTAGCGGGAGAATACAATGAGCAGTTCTTC
CASSGGLAGEYNEQFF
>TRBV7-2|TRBD1|TRBJ1-6|NA
TGTGCCAGCAGCCGAGACAGGGGTCGCAATTCACCCCTCCACTTT
CASSRDRGRNSPLHF
>TRBV20-1|TRBD1|TRBJ2-7|many
TGCAGTGCTAGAGATCAGACAGGGATGGACGAGCAGTACTTC
CSARDQTGMDEQYF
>TRBV6-2/TRBV6-3|NA|TRBJ1-2|few
TGTGCCAGCGTAACAGGCGCTTATGGCTACACCTTC
CASVTGAYGYTF
>TRBV12-5|TRBD1|TRBJ2-2|many
TGTGCTAGTGGTTTGCCCATCGGGGACAGGGTGAACACCGGGGAGCTGTTTTTT
CASGLPIGDRVNTGELFF
>TRBV10-3|NA|TRBJ2-6|many
TGTGCCATCAGTGCGGACGTCGCCTCTGGGGCCAACGTCCTGACTTTC
CAISADVASGANVLTF
>TRBV27|NA|TRBJ1-2|medium-sized
TGTGCCAGCAGTTCAAATGTTGGACAGCAACACTATGGCTACACCTTC
CASSSNVGQQHYGYTF